This paragraph reports one TCR beta chain. Its specificity is not known. The sample belongs to a study of T cell repertoires and HLA-DP antigens. The germline V gene has CDR1 MNHEY and CDR2 SMNVEV (reference sequence). The CDR3 is 14 residues long. V was trimmed by 5 bases and J by 2 bases, leaving 12 bases between them. Measured with immunoSEQ multiplex PCR; TCRdb has only the in-frame clones, and not every one. Of approximately 90,000 clones in the sample, about 89% were seen once. This sequence originates from a man between 50 and 59 years old in good health and CMV-seronegative. V usage is TRBV27 and J usage is TRBJ1-1; no reliable D call. The sequenced sample was CD4+ T cells from PBMCs. Here the CDR3 reads CASSTPGGNTEAFF. The CDR3 DNA reads as TGTGCCAGCAGTACGCCGGGAGGAAACACTGAAGCTTTCTTT.